Described below is a single T cell receptor (beta chain) sequence and its context. This clone was counted a single time. The antigen it binds to is not known. Qualities for individual bases were not recorded, and no much larger clone is one base off. Relative to germline, V is 4 bases shorter and J is 6 bases shorter, with 7 bases between their ends. CDR1 and CDR2, looked up from the germline V gene, are MDHEN and SYDVKM. From cysteine to phenylalanine, the CDR3 is 12 amino acids long. Of the read, only the CDR3 DNA is kept; its 36 bases are in frame from base 1. The data were obtained in a study of OX40 agonist ivuxolimab in advanced cancers. About the full investigation: Ivuxolimab was an agonistic, fully human IgG2 monoclonal antibody directed against OX40 (CD134), a costimulatory receptor. Intravenous ivuxolimab was administered to patients every 2 weeks at six dose levels: 0.01, 0.1, 0.3, 1.5, 3 and 10 mg/kg. Of the roughly 53 patients in dose escalation, 19 had hepatocellular carcinoma, some 15 had melanoma, 9 had renal cell carcinoma and 9 had head and neck cancer. A male proportion of 70% to 90% and a mean age of about 60 years, ranging from 23 to 79, were recorded for the dose-escalation cohort. Patients were allowed to have had prior anti-PD-1, anti-PD-L1 or anti-CTLA-4 therapy, and 40% to 45% of the dose-escalation patients had previously received checkpoint inhibitors. Three dose-escalation patients achieved partial responses, one with hepatocellular carcinoma and two with cutaneous melanoma. Peripheral TCRbeta sequencing aimed to test whether ivuxolimab altered TCR sequence diversity and caused clonal T-cell expansion. The paper describes the monotherapy dose-escalation part (N ≈ 52 patients) of the phase I trial of ivuxolimab. Results and caveats for the whole study, not just this receptor: Which antigens the clonally expanded peripheral T cells were specific for was not determined. Low levels of normalized T-cell clonal expansion were also seen in some patients who did not respond. Partial responders in the 0.1-3.0 mg/kg groups had among the lowest normalized peripheral clonal expansion, especially among CD8+ T cells. After ivuxolimab, CD8+ T cells had more expanded clones than CD4+ T cells on average. Clonal expansion of both CD4+ and CD8+ blood T cells was observed from baseline to week 6 at doses 0.1 to 3.0 mg/kg.

Genomic DNA was isolated from the sorted cells so that the TCRbeta CDR3 region could be sequenced. The immunoSEQ Assay was used to sequence the TCRbeta CDR3 regions. The table was pulled from immuneACCESS by TCRdb, which kept in-frame rearrangements only. Such tables lose some clones; where checked, under half of the loss comes from unresolved V genes, and the rest has no known cause. The table for this sample lists tens of thousands of clones; 75% to 90% of them were counted only once. The ten biggest clones cover roughly 0.51% of the sample. Patients with a history of autoimmune disease or receiving systemic immunosuppression were excluded from the trial. Peripheral blood for TCR sequencing was collected from all dose cohorts at baseline, on cycle 4 day 1, and on cycle 7 day 1. The samples were taken from a phase I, first-in-human, multicenter, open-label dose-escalation trial of ivuxolimab. Adults with locally advanced or metastatic melanoma, renal cell, hepatocellular, or head and neck squamous cell carcinoma were enrolled in the trial. Before TCR sequencing, CD4+ T cells and CD8+ T cells were sorted from peripheral blood as separate populations.

The sample here was CD4+ or CD8+ T cells sorted from blood, taken in a trial of the OX40 agonist ivuxolimab. The V and J segments used are TRBV28 and TRBJ1-5; the D segment cannot be called with confidence. The TCR was taken from an adult with an advanced solid tumor such as melanoma, head and neck, liver or kidney cancer. The base sequence is TGTGCCAGCAGTTCCTCTAGTCAGCCCCAGCATTTT. This gives the protein CASSSSSQPQHF.